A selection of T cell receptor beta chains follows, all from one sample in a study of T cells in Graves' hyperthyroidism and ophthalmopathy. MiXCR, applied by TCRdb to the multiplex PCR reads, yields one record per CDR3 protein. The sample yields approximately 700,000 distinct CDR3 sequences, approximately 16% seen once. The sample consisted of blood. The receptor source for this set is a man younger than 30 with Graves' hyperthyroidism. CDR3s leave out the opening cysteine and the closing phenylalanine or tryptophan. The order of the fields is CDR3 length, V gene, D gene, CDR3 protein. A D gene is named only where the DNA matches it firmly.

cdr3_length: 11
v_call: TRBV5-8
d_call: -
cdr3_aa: ASSFGTNYGYT

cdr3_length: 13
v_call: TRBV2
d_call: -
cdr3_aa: ASSELGRGGTEAF

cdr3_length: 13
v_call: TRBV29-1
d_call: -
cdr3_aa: SVVQWERSYNEQF

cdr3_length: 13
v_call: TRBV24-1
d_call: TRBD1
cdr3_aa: ATSDPGTGNQPQH

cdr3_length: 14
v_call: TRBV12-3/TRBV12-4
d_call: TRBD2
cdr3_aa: ASSSFLAGAYNEQF

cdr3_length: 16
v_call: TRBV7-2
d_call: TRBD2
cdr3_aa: ASSLGLAGGDIQETQY

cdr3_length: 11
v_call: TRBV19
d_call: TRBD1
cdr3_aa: ASSAQGEDGYT

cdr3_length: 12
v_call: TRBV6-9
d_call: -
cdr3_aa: ASSYGPFGYEQY

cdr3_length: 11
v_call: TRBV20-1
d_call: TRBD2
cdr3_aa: SARGTSAYEQY

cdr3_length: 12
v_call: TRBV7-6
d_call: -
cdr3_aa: ASSFDGWDNEQF

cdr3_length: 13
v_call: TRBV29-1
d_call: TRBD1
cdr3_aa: SVEVPGQGSNEQF

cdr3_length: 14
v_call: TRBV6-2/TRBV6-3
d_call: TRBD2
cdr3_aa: ASKPGGLAGAYEQY

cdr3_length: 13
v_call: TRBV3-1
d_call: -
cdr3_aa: ASSPRASGTGELF

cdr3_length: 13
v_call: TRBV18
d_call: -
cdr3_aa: ASSSTNNGLYGYT

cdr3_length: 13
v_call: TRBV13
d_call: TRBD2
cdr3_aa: ASSGSGRARYEQY

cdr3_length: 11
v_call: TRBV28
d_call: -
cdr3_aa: ATAGQGGYGYT

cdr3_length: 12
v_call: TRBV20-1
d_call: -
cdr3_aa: SALPPTGDQPQH

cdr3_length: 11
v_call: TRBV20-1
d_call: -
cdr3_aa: SAFRTANNEQF

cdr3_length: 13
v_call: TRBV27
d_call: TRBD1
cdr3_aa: ASSLYSGTGYGYT

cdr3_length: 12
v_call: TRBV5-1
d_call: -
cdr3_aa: ASSLGPSNYGYT

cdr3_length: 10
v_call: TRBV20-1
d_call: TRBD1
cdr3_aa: SARVGTGEQY

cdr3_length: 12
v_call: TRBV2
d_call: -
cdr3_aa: ASSENRVGHEQY

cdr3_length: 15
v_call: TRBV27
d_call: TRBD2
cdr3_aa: ASSLPTSGSDTGELF

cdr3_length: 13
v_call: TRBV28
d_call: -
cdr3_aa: ASSHEGRGFETQY

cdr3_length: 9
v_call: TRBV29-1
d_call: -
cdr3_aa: STVTDYEQY

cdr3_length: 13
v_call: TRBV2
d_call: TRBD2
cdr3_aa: ASSVRLAGANEQF

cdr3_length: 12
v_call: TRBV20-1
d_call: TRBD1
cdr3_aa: SAKAGQGRREQY

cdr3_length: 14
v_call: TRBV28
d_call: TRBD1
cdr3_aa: ASSDGQGWNTGELF

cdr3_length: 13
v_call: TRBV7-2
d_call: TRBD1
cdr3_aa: ASRQDRGHSYEQY